Sequencing of this T cell receptor (beta chain) was carried out in a study of blood T cell repertoires in COVID-19. The germline V gene encodes CDR1 MNHNY and CDR2 SVGAGI (reference sequence). The ends were cut back, 7 bases at V and 3 bases at J, with 16 bases in the middle. The CDR3 contains 15 residues. Produced via immunoSEQ multiplex PCR; TCRdb's table is partial and in-frame only. The sample shows 350,000 to 450,000 clones, roughly 90% of them seen only once. The clonotype was recovered from a woman between 40 and 55 years old with COVID-19, enrolled during active disease. The chain is built from TRBV6-6 and TRBJ1-5; D call uncertain. Input material: peripheral blood. CDR3 sequence reads: CASTPETRVNQPQHF. CDR3 DNA sequence: TGTGCCAGCACCCCAGAGACCCGGGTCAATCAGCCCCAGCATTTT.